Below, 6 T cell receptor beta chains from the same sample are listed, as sequenced in a study of cytotoxic CD8 clonotypes in ibrutinib-treated CLL. Assay: immunoSEQ multiplex PCR; the TCRdb copy retains only in-frame clones and omits some. In the table there are about 70,000 clones, 90% of which are singletons. The sequenced sample was PBMCs, obtained after 12 months of ibrutinib treatment. These TCRs come from a human donor with chronic lymphocytic leukemia.

The chain recombines TRBV5-1 with TRBJ1-4; the D is unclear. Trimming stripped 2 bases from V and 5 bases from J, with 10 bases between. Germline V gene data show CDR1 as SGHRS and CDR2 as YFSETQ. The CDR3 length is 14 residues. The CDR3 DNA is TGCGCCAGCAGCTTCGACGGGGAAAATGAAAAACTGTTTTTT. Protein: CASSFDGENEKLFF.

V is TRBV19 and J is TRBJ2-1, with a tentative D call TRBD2 (5 bases). V lost 3 bases, J lost 5 bases, and 14 bases lay in between. This CDR3 is 15 amino acids long. CDR1 LNHDA and CDR2 SQIVND come from the germline V gene (reference sequence). The CDR3 here is CASSIAWTPNNEQFF. CDR3 DNA: TGTGCCAGTAGTATTGCCTGGACTCCGAACAATGAGCAGTTCTTC. Based on the CDR3 plus reference TRBV19 and TRBJ2-1, the full variable domain is DGGITQSPKYLFRKEGQNVTLSCEQNLNHDAMYWYRQDPGQGLRLIYYSQIVNDFQKGDIAEGYSVSREKKESFPLTVTSAQKNPTAFYLCASSIAWTPNNEQFFGPGTRLTVL.

The V and J genes are TRBV5-6 and TRBJ2-7, with D perhaps TRBD1 or TRBD2 (6 bases each). V gave up 3 bases and J gave up 2 bases, with 12 bases separating them. This CDR3 comprises 14 residues. Germline CDR1 SGHDT, CDR2 YYEEEE. The CDR3 loop reads CASSSEGGTYEQYF. The DNA for the CDR3 is TGTGCCAGCAGCTCAGAAGGGGGGACCTACGAGCAGTACTTC.

This rearrangement joins TRBV10-2 to TRBJ1-1; D ambiguous. V lost 8 bases to trimming and J lost 7 bases, with 8 bases between them. The CDR3 totals 10 residues. Germline loops: CDR1 WSHSY, CDR2 SAAADI. DNA of the CDR3: TGCGCCAGCGGCTCGGTTGAAGCTTTCTTT. Protein product: CASGSVEAFF.

This clone was seen only a few times. The chain recombines TRBV19 with TRBJ2-3, with TRBD2 identical over 12 bases. Germline V CDR1 and CDR2: LNHDA, SQIVND (reference sequence). The CDR3 loop spans 15 amino acids. The V and J ends lost 6 bases and 4 bases, in that order; junction bases with no gene match: 5. The CDR3 sequence: CASRILAGGPDTQYF. The DNA of the CDR3 is TGTGCCAGTAGGATACTAGCGGGAGGTCCAGATACGCAGTATTTT.

The chain joins TRBV6-1 to TRBJ1-2; 7 nucleotides line up with TRBD1. This CDR3 contains 14 residues. Germline loops: CDR1 MNHNS, CDR2 SASEGT. Losses at the gene ends were 4 bases for V and 0 bases for J; bases not matched to a gene: 2. CDR3 loop: CASSAGGTNYGYTF. CDR3 DNA: TGTGCCAGCAGTGCAGGGGGTACTAACTATGGCTACACCTTC.